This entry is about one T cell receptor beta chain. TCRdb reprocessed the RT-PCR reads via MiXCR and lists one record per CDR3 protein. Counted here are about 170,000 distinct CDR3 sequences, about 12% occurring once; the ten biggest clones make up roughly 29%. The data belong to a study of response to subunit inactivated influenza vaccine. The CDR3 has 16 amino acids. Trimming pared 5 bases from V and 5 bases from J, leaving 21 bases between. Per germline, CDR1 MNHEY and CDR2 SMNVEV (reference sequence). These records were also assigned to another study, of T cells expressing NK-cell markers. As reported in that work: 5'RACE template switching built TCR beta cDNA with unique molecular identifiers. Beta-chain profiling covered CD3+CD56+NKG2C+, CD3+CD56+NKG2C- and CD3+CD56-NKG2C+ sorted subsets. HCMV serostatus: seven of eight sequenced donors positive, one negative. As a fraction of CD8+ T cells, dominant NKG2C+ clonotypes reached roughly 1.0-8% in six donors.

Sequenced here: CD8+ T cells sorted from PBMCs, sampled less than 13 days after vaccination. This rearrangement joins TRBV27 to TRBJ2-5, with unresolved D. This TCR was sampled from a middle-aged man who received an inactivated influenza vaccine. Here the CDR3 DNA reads TGTGCCAGCAGTCCCTATAGCCCCGTGCCGCAGGAGACCCAGTACTTC. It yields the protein CASSPYSPVPQETQYF.